This T cell receptor (beta chain) originates from a study of vaccination and CD4 T cells after COVID-19. Study context: The convalescents, six males and four females, included two who were Hispanic. Study observations and caveats: The median SARS-CoV-2-reactive clonotype number increased from about 20 to 38, without statistical significance. Researchers looked at relatively few convalescent patients and had no early post-infection timepoints.

Via MiXCR, TCRdb re-called the PCR reads, giving one row per CDR3 protein. This table holds approximately 21,000 distinct CDR3 sequences, around three fifths found once. CDR3 length equals 14 residues. The V end was cut by 1 base, the J end by 7 bases, with 8 bases between. Germline V lookup: CDR1 MNHNS, CDR2 SASEGT. On this clonotype itself: Its antigen remains unidentified.

This TCR came from a human donor who had recovered from COVID-19. The specimen comprised CD4+ T cells from blood, sampled before SARS-CoV-2 vaccination. V is TRBV6-1 and J is TRBJ1-6; D unclear. The CDR3 spells CASSEGVGNSPLHF. As DNA, the CDR3 is TGTGCCAGCAGTGAAGGGGTGGGGAATTCACCCCTCCACTTT.